The 24 T cell receptor beta chains presented below share a single source sample, sequenced in a study of blood T cell repertoires in COVID-19. Data came from immunoSEQ multiplex PCR; TCRdb stores just in-frame clones and leaves some out. The table lists roughly 110,000 clones, 84% of them singletons. The material sequenced was peripheral blood. The source of these receptors is a woman aged 40-49 years with acute or convalescent COVID-19.

This clone came up a few times. The CDR3 coding sequence is TGTGCCTTCAACAGGCCCAACACTGAAGCTTTCTTT. Translated: CAFNRPNTEAFF. This sequence joins TRBV30 and TRBJ1-1; tentatively, D is TRBD1 (5 bases). CDR3 length equals 12 residues. Trimming cost V 7 bases and J 2 bases, with 11 bases left between them. From germline, CDR1 is GTSNPN and CDR2 SVGIG (reference sequence).

Only a few counts were recorded for this clone. The chain uses TRBV6-6 and TRBJ2-1; D is possibly TRBD2 (5 bases). CDR3 length equals 16 residues. Germline loops: CDR1 MNHNY, CDR2 SVGAGI (reference sequence). Trimming stripped 7 bases from V and 3 bases from J, with 19 bases between. Here the CDR3 DNA reads TGTGCCAGCATCTTTCTAGACTGGACTCTCTACAATGAGCAGTTCTTC. This codes for CASIFLDWTLYNEQFF.

The chain uses TRBV30 and TRBJ1-6; 7 positions match TRBD1. CDR1 GTSNPN and CDR2 SVGIG come from the germline V gene (reference sequence). The length of the CDR3 is 15 residues. J gave up 0 bases and V 6 bases, and 5 bases lay outside the gene matches. The CDR3 sequence is CACTTGRSYNSPLHF. CDR3 coding DNA: TGTGCCTGTACGACAGGGCGCTCCTATAATTCACCCCTCCACTTT.

The chain recombines TRBV19 with TRBJ2-3; 10 bases are shared with TRBD1. CDR3 length: 13 residues. Germline V CDR1 and CDR2: LNHDA, SQIVND (reference sequence). The J segment lost 5 bases and the V segment lost 6 bases, leaving 2 bases of the junction unmatched. The CDR3 is CASRTGGRDTQYF. The CDR3 nucleotides are TGTGCCAGTAGGACAGGGGGCAGAGATACGCAGTATTTT.

The chain links TRBV15 to TRBJ2-1; 7 bases align to TRBD1. Germline values: CDR1 LNHNV, CDR2 YYDKDF (reference sequence). The CDR3 has 14 amino acids. The V gene end was trimmed by 9 bases and the J gene end by 0 bases; junction bases not matched to a gene: 5. The CDR3 sequence: CATATGLSYNEQFF. In DNA form, the CDR3 reads TGTGCCACTGCGACAGGGCTCTCCTACAATGAGCAGTTCTTC.

This sequence joins TRBV4-1 and TRBJ2-3; TRBD2 aligns across 8 bases. Germline CDR1 and CDR2: MGHRA and YSYEKL. The J segment lost 11 bases and the V segment lost 3 bases, leaving 19 bases of the junction unmatched. The CDR3 length is 17 residues. CDR3 nucleotides: TGCGCCAGCAGCCAGCAAGGACTAGCAACAGCCCCTTCCGTGCAGTATTTT. Amino acids: CASSQQGLATAPSVQYF.

A note on this clone: In the same sample, other DNA sequences code for this CDR3. The chain employs TRBV3-1 (or the pseudogene TRBV3-2) and TRBJ2-3; a weak D match, TRBD1 (5 bases). The CDR3 consists of 13 residues. The V and J ends lost 4 bases and 4 bases respectively, with 9 bases between them. Germline CDR1 LGHDT, CDR2 YNNKEL (reference sequence). The CDR3 DNA is TGTGCCAGCAGCCCCCAGACAGCAGATACGCAGTATTTT. It specifies CASSPQTADTQYF.

The chain recombines TRBV25-1 with TRBJ1-2, with 7 bases matching TRBD1. Trimming at V came to 8 bases and at J to 4 bases, leaving 4 bases not matched to a gene. There are 12 residues in the CDR3. Germline loops: CDR1 MGHDK, CDR2 SYGVNS. The CDR3 spells CASEDRFYGYTF. Written as DNA, the CDR3 is TGTGCCAGCGAGGACAGGTTCTATGGCTACACCTTC.

The chain has TRBV11-2 and TRBJ2-5; the match to TRBD2 covers 13 bases. CDR1 is SGHAT and CDR2 is FQNNGV in the germline V gene. The CDR3 contains 14 residues. J was trimmed by 9 bases and V by 4 bases; bases with no gene match: 5. The CDR3 reads CASSSTGLAGSQYF. CDR3 sequence (DNA): TGTGCCAGCAGCTCCACGGGACTAGCGGGGTCCCAGTACTTC.

The chain couples TRBV30 to TRBJ2-2, with TRBD2 identical over 8 bases. Trimming removed 0 bases from V and 5 bases from J; junction bases left unmatched: 8. The CDR3 is 16 residues long. The V gene's germline CDR1 is GTSNPN and CDR2 SVGIG (reference sequence). The CDR3 bases are TGTGCCTGGAGTGTATTAGCGGGGAGTTATACCGGGGAGCTGTTTTTT. It specifies CAWSVLAGSYTGELFF.

This clone was observed a single time. The chain carries TRBV7-2 and TRBJ2-1; TRBD1 matches 8 bases. Trimming removed 6 bases from V and 8 bases from J; junction bases left unmatched: 12. This CDR3 spans 15 amino acids. Germline V CDR1 and CDR2: SGHTA, FQGNSA. CDR3 in DNA: TGTGCCAGCAGTAGGGGGAGACAGGGGAGGCATGAGCAGTTCTTC. This sequence encodes CASSRGRQGRHEQFF. Filled out from reference TRBV7-2 and TRBJ2-1, the complete variable domain reads GAGVSQSPSNKVTEKGKDVELRCDPISGHTALYWYRQSLGQGLEFLIYFQGNSAPDKSGLPSDRFSAERTGGSVSTLTIQRTQQEDSAVYLCASSRGRQGRHEQFFGPGTRLTVL.

This clone was counted only a few times. CDR3 bases: TGCAGCGTGGGGACAGGGGGCTATGGCTACACCTTC. It yields the protein CSVGTGGYGYTF. The V call is TRBV29-1, the J call TRBJ1-2; TRBD1 aligns across 11 bases. V gave up 6 bases and J gave up 4 bases; unmatched junction bases: 1. The CDR3 spans 12 residues. Germline V CDR1 and CDR2: SQVTM, ANQGSEA. Full variable domain (rest looked up from reference TRBV29-1 and TRBJ1-2): SAVISQKPSRDICQRGTSLTIQCQVDSQVTMMFWYRQQPGQSLTLIATANQGSEATYESGFVIDKFPISRPNLTFSTLTVSNMSPEDSSIYLCSVGTGGYGYTFGSGTRLTVV.

The J gene is TRBJ1-5, the V gene TRBV5-1, with a tentative D call TRBD1 (6 bases). This CDR3 has 16 residues. The germline gives CDR1 SGHRS, CDR2 YFSETQ. Trimming pared 0 bases from V and 11 bases from J, leaving 21 bases between. The CDR3 DNA reads as TGCGCCAGCAGCTTGGGAACCGGGGGGGCGGTGACGACCCAGCATTTT. This codes for CASSLGTGGAVTTQHF. Full variable domain (remainder filled in from reference TRBV5-1 and TRBJ1-5): KAGVTQTPRYLIKTRGQQVTLSCSPISGHRSVSWYQQTPGQGLQFLFEYFSETQRNKGNFPGRFSGRQFSNSRSEMNVSTLELGDSALYLCASSLGTGGAVTTQHFGDGTRLSIL.

The CDR3 loop reads CASSLSSKTGNEQFF. The CDR3, as DNA: TGTGCCAGCAGTTTATCCTCCAAGACAGGGAATGAGCAGTTCTTC. The chain carries TRBV28 and TRBJ2-1, with 7 bases that match TRBD1. Per the germline V gene, CDR1 is MDHEN and CDR2 is SYDVKM. The CDR3 contains 15 residues. Trimming at V came to 1 base and at J to 7 bases, leaving 7 bases not matched to a gene.

V is TRBV12-3 or TRBV12-4 and J is TRBJ1-5, with D unresolved. This CDR3 comprises 13 residues. Trimming shortened V by 2 bases and J by 4 bases, and 6 bases separated the two germline ends. The CDR3: CASSLSQNQPQHF. In DNA, the CDR3 is TGTGCCAGCAGTTTAAGTCAGAATCAGCCCCAGCATTTT.

The J gene is TRBJ1-4, the V gene TRBV3-1 (or the pseudogene TRBV3-2), with 7 positions matching TRBD1. The CDR3 has 14 amino acids. CDR1 LGHDT and CDR2 YNNKEL come from the germline V gene (reference sequence). With 5 bases clipped from V and 4 bases from J, the junction kept 4 bases outside the gene matches. The CDR3 DNA sequence: TGTGCCAGCAGCAGGACAGGAAGTAATGAAAAACTGTTTTTT. This translates into CASSRTGSNEKLFF.

V gene TRBV24-1 combines with J gene TRBJ2-3; D unresolved. V gave up 3 bases and J gave up 4 bases, with 7 bases separating them. Germline-derived CDR1 and CDR2 are KGHDR and SFDVKD. This CDR3 spans 13 amino acids. CDR3 amino acids: CATSDGQADTQYF. CDR3 nucleotides: TGTGCCACCAGTGATGGGCAAGCAGATACGCAGTATTTT.

This clone was seen more than once but under ten times. This chain uses TRBV5-1 with TRBJ2-7, with D perhaps TRBD2 (6 bases). Trimming left V 4 bases short and J 3 bases short, with 17 bases between. Germline CDR1 SGHRS, CDR2 YFSETQ. The CDR3 sequence is 15 residues long. The chain's CDR3 is CASSQKDGGGYEQYF. As DNA, the CDR3 is TGCGCCAGCAGCCAAAAGGACGGGGGAGGCTACGAGCAGTACTTC.

The chain uses TRBV27 and TRBJ1-5; D is ambiguous. Germline CDR1 and CDR2: MNHEY and SMNVEV (reference sequence). V lost 0 bases and J 7 bases, leaving 10 bases between the germline ends. The CDR3 is made up of 14 amino acids. The CDR3 is CASSLSGSGQPQHF. CDR3 in DNA: TGTGCCAGCAGTTTATCAGGTTCCGGGCAGCCCCAGCATTTT.

V and J are TRBV12-3 or TRBV12-4 and TRBJ1-1; the D gene is possibly TRBD1 (6 bases). CDR3 length: 13 amino acids. V was trimmed by 3 bases and J by 5 bases, leaving 10 bases between them. CDR3 region: CASSFNRETEAFF. CDR3 nucleotide sequence: TGTGCCAGCAGTTTTAACAGGGAGACTGAAGCTTTCTTT.

J is TRBJ1-4 and V is TRBV27; a weak D match, TRBD1 (5 bases). CDR3 length: 17 residues. With 3 bases removed from V and 2 bases from J, the gap between germline ends came to 16 bases. Germline CDR1 is MNHEY and CDR2 is SMNVEV (reference sequence). The CDR3 bases are TGTGCCAGCAGTTTTTCGGGCAGGGTGGGGACTAATGAAAAACTGTTTTTT. This sequence encodes CASSFSGRVGTNEKLFF.

The DNA of the CDR3 is TGCGCCAGCAGCTTGGGGACTGCACTCGCCAACGAGCAGTACTTC. Translating gives CASSLGTALANEQYF. The gene calls are TRBV5-1 and TRBJ2-7; weak D call: TRBD2 (5 bases). V lost 0 bases and J lost 5, with 15 bases in between. This CDR3 comprises 15 residues. The germline V gene has CDR1 SGHRS and CDR2 YFSETQ.

This chain connects TRBV19 to TRBJ2-1, with TRBD2 matching over 7 bases. This CDR3 has 12 residues. The germline V gene encodes CDR1 LNHDA and CDR2 SQIVND (reference sequence). Losses at the gene ends were 0 bases for V and 10 bases for J; bases not matched to a gene: 0. DNA of the CDR3: TGTGCCAGTAGTATAGAGGGGGGGGAGCAGTTCTTC. Translation: CASSIEGGEQFF.

This rearrangement joins TRBV18 to TRBJ1-1, with a possible D match to TRBD1 (6 bases). Germline CDR1 KGHSH, CDR2 LQKENI. The CDR3 length is 14 residues. Deletions cut 3 bases from V and 0 bases from J, with 8 bases between. The CDR3: CASSPQGLNTEAFF. In DNA form, the CDR3 reads TGTGCCAGCTCACCTCAGGGGCTGAACACTGAAGCTTTCTTT. The variable domain in full, with the rest retrieved from reference TRBV18 and TRBJ1-1, is NAGVMQNPRHLVRRRGQEARLRCSPMKGHSHVYWYRQLPEEGLKFMVYLQKENIIDESGMPKERFSAEFPKEGPSILRIQQVVRGDSAAYFCASSPQGLNTEAFFGQGTRLTVV.